The 32 T cell receptor beta chains given below trace back to one sample, sequenced in a study of CD8+CD57+ T cells in acquired aplastic anemia. Genomic DNA constituted the template upon which TCR beta VDJ and CDR3 profiling was performed. A single record per CDR3 protein comes from TCRdb applying MiXCR to the reads. Of around 150,000 distinct CDR3 sequences listed, about 40% were seen once; the top ten hold over 6.5%. The sequenced material came from sorted CD4+, CD8+, or CD8+CD57+ T cells (not recorded which) from PBMCs. These receptors were taken from a human donor in good health, serving as a control.

The sample holds many counts of this clonotype. The V gene is TRBV20-1, the J gene TRBJ1-5; no reliable D call. This CDR3 region has 13 residues. CDR1 DFQATT and CDR2 SNEGSKA come from the germline V gene (reference sequence). The ends were cut back, 0 bases at V and 5 bases at J, with 8 bases in the middle. The CDR3 loop reads CSARDEADQPQHF. The CDR3 bases are TGCAGTGCTAGAGATGAGGCAGATCAGCCCCAGCATTTT.

The V call is TRBV10-3, the J call TRBJ1-6; D may be TRBD1 (6 bases). This CDR3 spans 13 amino acids. V was pared by 7 bases and J by 6 bases, with 10 bases between. From germline, CDR1 is ENHRY and CDR2 SYGVKD. The CDR3 protein is CAINGQINSPLHF. The CDR3 coding sequence is TGTGCCATCAATGGACAGATTAATTCACCCCTCCACTTT.

There are many counts of this clonotype. The rearrangement uses TRBV20-1 and TRBJ1-5; possibly TRBD1 for D (6 bases). The length of the CDR3 is 12 residues. In germline, CDR1 is DFQATT, CDR2 SNEGSKA (reference sequence). The V end lost 5 bases, the J end lost 3 bases, and 8 bases lay between the germline ends. The CDR3 sequence is CSAAGANQPQHF. DNA of the CDR3: TGCAGTGCTGCAGGGGCCAATCAGCCCCAGCATTTT.

This clonotype was seen many times. The chain joins TRBV7-8 to TRBJ2-5; 7 nucleotides agree with TRBD2. CDR3 length: 15 residues. The V gene end was trimmed by 4 bases and the J gene end by 1 base; junction bases not matched to a gene: 6. From germline, CDR1 is SGHVS and CDR2 FQNEAQ. CDR3 nucleotides: TGTGCCAGCAGCTCCAATACGGGAGGCCAAGAGACCCAGTACTTC. Amino acids: CASSSNTGGQETQYF.

In regard to this clonotype: This may stem from a read error, because a much larger clone lies one nucleotide away. The genes are TRBV19 and TRBJ2-1, with 10 bases identical to TRBD1. The germline CDR1 and CDR2 sequences are LNHDA and SQIVND (reference sequence). The V segment lost 7 bases and the J segment 2 bases; nucleotides outside the gene matches: 8. CDR3 size: 16 residues. CDR3 in amino acids: CASIIAGTGAYNEQFF. The CDR3 coding sequence is TGTGCCAGTATTATTGCCGGGACAGGGGCCTACAATGAGCAGTTCTTC.

This clonotype was picked up a small number of times. Just one base apart from a much larger clone, this may be a read error. V and J are TRBV10-3 and TRBJ2-1; D is uncertain. CDR3 length: 15 residues. Germline CDR1 is ENHRY and CDR2 is SYGVKD. The CDR3 DNA is TGTGTCATCAGATTTTCGGACGTCGGGTTCGATGAGCAGTTCTTC. Its protein product is CVIRFSDVGFDEQFF.

This sequence joins TRBV5-1 and TRBJ1-2, with 7 positions matching TRBD1. There are 16 residues in the CDR3. With 3 bases clipped from V and 4 bases from J, the junction kept 12 bases outside the gene matches. The V gene's germline CDR1 is SGHRS and CDR2 YFSETQ. The DNA of the CDR3 is TGCGCCAGCAGCTCCAATCTCCAGACAGGGTCCTATGGCTACACCTTC. Protein sequence: CASSSNLQTGSYGYTF.

J is TRBJ2-3 and V is TRBV13; a weak D match, TRBD1 (5 bases). This CDR3 spans 11 amino acids. Germline assignment: CDR1 PRHDT and CDR2 FYEKMQ (reference sequence). V was clipped by 7 bases and J by 9 bases, with 11 bases between them. The CDR3 protein is CASTGFRTQYF. The DNA for the CDR3 is TGTGCCAGCACAGGGTTCCGAACGCAGTATTTT.

A word on this clonotype: A much larger clone differs from this one at a single base, so this may be a read error. The CDR3 DNA reads TGTGCCAGCGGGGGCATAGCGGGGGAGATGCAGTACTTC. Translating it yields CASGGIAGEMQYF. The chain joins TRBV2 to TRBJ2-7; TRBD2 matches 9 bases. The J segment lost 9 bases and the V segment lost 8 bases, leaving 11 bases of the junction unmatched. Germline loops: CDR1 SNHLY, CDR2 FYNNEI. This CDR3 has 13 residues.

This clonotype has just a few counts. The chain joins TRBV18 to TRBJ2-5; TRBD2 is a possible D gene (5 bases). Trimming took off 6 bases at V and 3 bases at J, with 14 bases between the two ends. This CDR3 is built from 14 residues. From germline, CDR1 is KGHSH and CDR2 LQKENI. The CDR3 here is CASSGQEAEETQYF. Written as DNA, the CDR3 is TGTGCCAGCTCCGGCCAGGAGGCGGAAGAGACCCAGTACTTC.

This clonotype was picked up a small number of times. The chain carries TRBV3-1 and TRBJ2-3, with D possibly being TRBD2 (5 bases). The CDR3 extends over 15 amino acids. Germline V gene lookup returns CDR1 LGHDT and CDR2 YNNKEL (reference sequence). V lost 1 base to trimming and J lost 0 bases, with 8 bases between them. The CDR3 region is CASSQGRLSTDTQYF. As DNA, the CDR3 is TGTGCCAGCAGCCAAGGGAGGCTTAGCACAGATACGCAGTATTTT.

This clonotype was counted between two and nine times. A much larger clone lies a single base off, so this may be a read error. This chain connects TRBV20-1 to TRBJ2-1; TRBD2 is a possible D gene (6 bases). CDR3 length: 11 residues. The germline CDR1 and CDR2 sequences are DFQATT and SNEGSKA (reference sequence). The CDR3 spells CSARGAGEQSF. The CDR3 DNA is TGCAGTGCTAGAGGAGCGGGTGAGCAGTCCTTC.

Note on this clonotype: Being one base from a much bigger clone, this may be a read error. The CDR3 ends on some other residue instead of the conserved phenylalanine or tryptophan, so this is likely a read error. The chain has TRBV12-3 or TRBV12-4 and TRBJ1-3; no clear D. The CDR3 loop spans 16 amino acids. With 6 bases removed from V and 1 base from J, the gap between germline ends came to 16 bases. The DNA of the CDR3 is TGTGCCAGCAGACCCGTTGGGAGGGAGTCTGGAAACACCATATATCTT. Its protein product is CASRPVGRESGNTIYL.

On this clonotype: This sequence may be a read error, since a much larger clone differs from it by one base. The chain recombines TRBV12-3 or TRBV12-4 with TRBJ1-4; D unresolved. The CDR3 extends over 12 amino acids. In DNA form, the CDR3 reads TGTACCAGCAAGAGGGAGTATGAAAAACTGTTTTTT. It specifies CTSKREYEKLFF.

This clonotype was detected ten times or more. This CDR3 is CASSLGSWVRTNEKLFF. CDR3 nucleotide sequence: TGCGCCAGCAGCTTGGGCAGTTGGGTCCGGACTAATGAAAAACTGTTTTTT. This chain joins TRBV5-1 and TRBJ1-4; D gene ambiguous. Germline V gives CDR1 SGHRS, CDR2 YFSETQ. The V end lost 0 bases, the J end lost 2 bases, and 14 bases lay between the germline ends. The CDR3 is 17 residues long.

V and J are TRBV7-9 and TRBJ1-5; D remains ambiguous. The length of the CDR3 is 15 residues. The V end lost 5 bases, the J end lost 2 bases, and 13 bases lay between the germline ends. In germline, CDR1 is SEHNR, CDR2 FQNEAQ (reference sequence). The CDR3 DNA follows: TGTGCCAGCAGCCGCCCTGAGGGAGGCAATCAGCCCCAGCATTTT. Residues: CASSRPEGGNQPQHF.

This chain links TRBV10-1 with TRBJ1-2; 12 positions match TRBD1. CDR1 and CDR2 (germline): WNHNN, SYGVQD (reference sequence). The J segment lost 4 bases and the V segment lost 10 bases, leaving 10 bases of the junction unmatched. CDR3 size: 15 residues. CDR3 loop: CATNGTGGRGYGYTF. In DNA form, the CDR3 reads TGCGCCACCAACGGGACAGGGGGCCGGGGCTATGGCTACACCTTC.

This clonotype was counted at least ten times. V and J are TRBV29-1 and TRBJ2-7; the D is unclear. Per germline, CDR1 SQVTM and CDR2 ANQGSEA. The CDR3 length is 15 residues. The V end was cut by 1 base, the J end by 7 bases, with 20 bases between. CDR3 loop: CSVEVRTDAWGEQYF. As DNA, the CDR3 is TGCAGCGTTGAAGTTCGGACGGATGCTTGGGGTGAGCAGTACTTC.

The chain is built from TRBV6-1 and TRBJ1-4, with 7 bases fitting TRBD1. Trimming took 6 bases from V and 4 from J; bases not matched to a gene: 5. The CDR3 extends over 14 amino acids. Germline V gene data show CDR1 as MNHNS and CDR2 as SASEGT. The CDR3 reads CASRTGQVNEKLFF. CDR3 nucleotide sequence: TGTGCCAGCAGAACCGGACAGGTTAATGAAAAACTGTTTTTT.

In its sample, this clonotype was seen a few times. V and J are TRBV6-4 and TRBJ2-3; 9 bases map to TRBD2. The germline V gene encodes CDR1 MRHNA and CDR2 SNTAGT. J lost 4 bases, V lost 4 bases, and 3 bases had no gene match. This CDR3 is built from 14 residues. The CDR3 loop is CASSAAGGADTQYF. CDR3 nucleotide sequence: TGTGCCAGCAGTGCGGCGGGGGGGGCAGATACGCAGTATTTT.

This clonotype showed up many times. The chain links TRBV12-3 or TRBV12-4 to TRBJ1-5; D is ambiguous. The CDR3 length is 13 residues. Trimming removed 3 bases at V and 6 bases at J, with 9 bases between. The CDR3 is CASSFSGSQPQHF. The DNA of the CDR3 is TGTGCCAGCAGTTTCTCCGGGAGTCAGCCCCAGCATTTT.

In this sample, this clonotype turned up many times. This chain connects TRBV20-1 to TRBJ2-7; 8 bases are shared with TRBD1. The CDR3 runs to 14 residues. V gave up 6 bases and J gave up 0 bases; unmatched junction bases: 7. The germline gives CDR1 DFQATT, CDR2 SNEGSKA (reference sequence). In nucleotides, the CDR3 is TGCAGTGCAATAGGACAGGGCAACTCCTACGAGCAGTACTTC. The encoded protein is CSAIGQGNSYEQYF.

This chain uses TRBV24-1 with TRBJ1-1, with D tentatively TRBD1 (6 bases). Deletions cut 2 bases from V and 1 base from J, with 13 bases between. There are 16 residues in the CDR3. Looked up from germline, CDR1 is KGHDR and CDR2 is SFDVKD. The CDR3 here is CATSDSSLGGNTEAFF. The CDR3 DNA follows: TGTGCCACCAGTGATTCGTCGTTAGGGGGGAACACTGAAGCTTTCTTT.

This clonotype was seen a handful of times. This sequence may be a read error, since a much larger clone differs from it by one base. This chain's CDR3 is CASSLRSQETQHF. The CDR3 DNA is TGTGCCAGCAGTTTGCGGAGCCAAGAGACCCAGCACTTC. The rearrangement uses TRBV12-3 or TRBV12-4 and TRBJ2-5; D call uncertain. The CDR3 length is 13 residues.

The CDR3 sequence: CASRPGVTDTQYF. CDR3 DNA sequence: TGTGCCAGCCGCCCAGGCGTAACAGATACGCAGTATTTT. The chain links TRBV2 to TRBJ2-3; D is ambiguous. Trimming took 8 bases from V and 3 from J, leaving 12 bases between them. Germline CDR1 and CDR2: SNHLY and FYNNEI. The CDR3 sequence is 13 residues long.

On this clonotype itself: This could be a read error, since a much larger clone is one nucleotide away. The V call is TRBV20-1, the J call TRBJ2-1; TRBD1 is a possible D gene (6 bases). The CDR3 totals 14 residues. Trimming removed 5 bases at V and 8 bases at J, with 19 bases between. Germline values: CDR1 DFQATT, CDR2 SNEGSKA (reference sequence). The CDR3 region has the DNA TGCAGTGCTTGCAGACAGGTGGGGTACGATGAGCAGTTCTTC. It is translated as CSACRQVGYDEQFF.

This clonotype was seen a few times. This chain connects TRBV18 to TRBJ1-3; D may be TRBD1 (5 bases). Germline CDR1 KGHSH, CDR2 LQKENI. V lost 3 bases and J lost 1, with 13 bases in between. CDR3 size: 16 residues. CDR3 amino acids: CASSPTGLSSGNTIYF. As DNA, the CDR3 is TGTGCCAGCTCACCGACGGGACTGTCATCTGGAAACACCATATATTTT.

There are a few counts of this clonotype. Since the CDR3 does not end with the conserved phenylalanine or tryptophan, this likely comes from a read error. V usage is TRBV10-3 and J usage is TRBJ2-1; TRBD2 agrees at 10 bases. The V segment lost 4 bases and the J segment 6 bases; nucleotides outside the gene matches: 3. The CDR3 sequence is 14 residues long. CDR1 and CDR2 (germline): ENHRY, SYGVKD. CDR3 in amino acids: CAISASGRRNEQFL. The CDR3 DNA follows: TGTGCCATCAGTGCTAGCGGGAGACGCAATGAGCAGTTCCTC.

The chain combines TRBV4-2 with TRBJ2-5; 8 bases are shared with TRBD2. Germline loops: CDR1 LGHNA, CDR2 YNFKEQ. The CDR3 runs 17 residues. The trim removed 4 bases at V and 5 bases at J, leaving 15 bases unmatched. The CDR3 DNA follows: TGTGCCAGCAGCCTCATATACTGGCGGGAGGCGGGTGAGACCCAGTACTTC. Amino acids: CASSLIYWREAGETQYF.

This clonotype has ten or more counts. The rearrangement uses TRBV9 and TRBJ2-5, with D possibly matching TRBD2 (6 bases). Germline V CDR1 and CDR2: SGDLS, YYNGEE. This CDR3 has 15 amino acids. V dropped 4 bases and J dropped 1 base, with 14 bases sitting between them. CDR3 sequence: CASSPPAGSQETQYF. The CDR3 region has the DNA TGTGCCAGCAGCCCTCCAGCGGGCTCCCAAGAGACCCAGTACTTC.

The chain recombines TRBV29-1 with TRBJ2-3; maybe TRBD2 (6 bases). Trimming removed 7 bases from V and 2 bases from J, with 16 bases in between. CDR1 and CDR2 (germline): SQVTM, ANQGSEA. The CDR3 has 14 residues. The CDR3: CSGGDPMNTDTQYF. CDR3 DNA: TGCAGCGGGGGGGATCCCATGAACACAGATACGCAGTATTTT.

This clonotype was detected ten times or more. The chain recombines TRBV7-2 with TRBJ1-1; D unresolved. CDR1 is SGHTA and CDR2 is FQGNSA in the germline V gene. This CDR3 is 15 amino acids long. Trimming stripped 1 base from V and 4 bases from J, with 13 bases between. The CDR3 loop reads CASSLVERHSTEAFF. CDR3 sequence (DNA): TGTGCCAGCAGCTTAGTGGAGCGTCACTCCACTGAAGCTTTCTTT.